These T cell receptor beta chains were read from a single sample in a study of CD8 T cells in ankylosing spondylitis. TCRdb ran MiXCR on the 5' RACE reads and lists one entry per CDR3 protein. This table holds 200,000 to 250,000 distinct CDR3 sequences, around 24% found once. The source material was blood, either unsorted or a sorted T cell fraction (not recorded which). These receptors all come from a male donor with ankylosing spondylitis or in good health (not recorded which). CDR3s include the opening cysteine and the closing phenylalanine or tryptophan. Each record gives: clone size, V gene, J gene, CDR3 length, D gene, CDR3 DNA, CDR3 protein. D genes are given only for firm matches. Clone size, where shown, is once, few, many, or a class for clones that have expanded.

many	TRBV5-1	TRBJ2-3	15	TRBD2	TGCGCCAGCAGCGCCGGGACTAGCGGGACAGATACGCAGTATTTT	CASSAGTSGTDTQYF
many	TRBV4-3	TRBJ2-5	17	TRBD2	TGCGCCAGCAGCCAAGAGTATCGGGCTAGCGGCCAAGAGACCCAGTACTTC	CASSQEYRASGQETQYF
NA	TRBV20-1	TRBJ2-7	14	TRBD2	TGCAGTGCCCAGGGACTAGCGGGATCCTACGAGCAGTACTTC	CSAQGLAGSYEQYF
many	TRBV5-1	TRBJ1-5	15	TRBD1	TGCGCCAGCAGCCCCGGGACAGGTTTCAATCAGCCCCAGCATTTT	CASSPGTGFNQPQHF
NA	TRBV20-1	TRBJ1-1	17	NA	TGCAGTGCTGAGAACAGGGCTTCCCGAGTTGGTACCACTGAAGCTTTCTTT	CSAENRASRVGTTEAFF
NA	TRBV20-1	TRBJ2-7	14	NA	TGCAGTGCTAGTAGGGACACGAGCTCCTACGAGCAGTACTTC	CSASRDTSSYEQYF
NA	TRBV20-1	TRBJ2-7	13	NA	TGCAGTGCTAGAGATGTCCAGGACCTCGAGCAGTACTTC	CSARDVQDLEQYF
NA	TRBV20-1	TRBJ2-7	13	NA	TGCAGTGCGGATACCTTAGGCGGGAACGAGCAGTACTTC	CSADTLGGNEQYF
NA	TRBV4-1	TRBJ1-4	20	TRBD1	TGCGCCAGCAATAACGGTTTGACAGGGGCTATCGGCGCAACTAATGAAAAACTGTTTTTT	CASNNGLTGAIGATNEKLFF
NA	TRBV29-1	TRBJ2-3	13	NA	TGCAGCGTTGAAGGGGTCGGCACAGATACGCAGTATTTT	CSVEGVGTDTQYF
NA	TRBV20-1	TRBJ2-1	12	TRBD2	TGCAGTACAACTAGCGGGAGGTTTGAGCAGTTCTTC	CSTTSGRFEQFF
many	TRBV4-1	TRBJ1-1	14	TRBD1	TGCGCCAGCAGCCGACAGGGGCAGGGCACTGAAGCTTTCTTT	CASSRQGQGTEAFF
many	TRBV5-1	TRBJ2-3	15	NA	TGCGCCAGCAGCCCATTAGCCGCCCCGACAGATACGCAGTATTTT	CASSPLAAPTDTQYF
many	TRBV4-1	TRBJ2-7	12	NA	TGCGCCAGCAGCCCCTATGGGGGCGAGCAGTACTTC	CASSPYGGEQYF
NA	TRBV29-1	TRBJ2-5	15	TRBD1	TGCAGCGTTGAGAAGGGACAGGGGGTCTTTGAGACCCAGTACTTC	CSVEKGQGVFETQYF
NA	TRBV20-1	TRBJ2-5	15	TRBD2	TGCAGTGCGGCTCCTCCGGGACTAGCGGTGGAGACCCAGTACTTC	CSAAPPGLAVETQYF
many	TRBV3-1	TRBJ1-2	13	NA	TGTGCCAGCAGCCCTCGACACAACTATGGCTACACCTTC	CASSPRHNYGYTF
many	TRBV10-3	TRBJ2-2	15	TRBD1	TGTGCCATCAGGGGGGACAGGATTGATGCCGGGGAGCTGTTTTTT	CAIRGDRIDAGELFF
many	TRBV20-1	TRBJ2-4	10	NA	TGCAGTGCCGCCAAAAACATTCAGTACTTC	CSAAKNIQYF
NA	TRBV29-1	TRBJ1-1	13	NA	TGCAGCGTATCGACAGTACAGAACACTGAAGCTTTCTTT	CSVSTVQNTEAFF
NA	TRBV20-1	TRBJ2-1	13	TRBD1	TGCAGTGCTAGGGCGACAGGGGAAGGTGAGCAGTTCTTC	CSARATGEGEQFF
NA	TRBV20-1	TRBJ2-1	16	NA	TGCAGTGCTAGAGATCGGATTGGGTCAGGGGAAGATGAGCAGTTCTTC	CSARDRIGSGEDEQFF
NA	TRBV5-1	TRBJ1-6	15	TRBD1	TGCGCCAGCAGCACTGGACAGGGGGCGGCTTCACCCCTCCACTTT	CASSTGQGAASPLHF
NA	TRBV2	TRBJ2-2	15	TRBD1	TGTGCCAGCAGCAGGACCGGACAGGGCTCTGGGGAGCTGTTTTTT	CASSRTGQGSGELFF
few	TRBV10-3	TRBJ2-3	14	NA	TGTGCCATCAGTGTGTCACAACAGGGAGATACGCAGTATTTT	CAISVSQQGDTQYF
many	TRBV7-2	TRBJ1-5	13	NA	TGTGCCAGCAGCCCCGACAGGAGCCAGCCCCAGCATTTT	CASSPDRSQPQHF
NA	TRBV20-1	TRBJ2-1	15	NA	TGCAGTGCTAGGGACGGGGGCGCATTCAACAATGAGCAGTTCTTC	CSARDGGAFNNEQFF
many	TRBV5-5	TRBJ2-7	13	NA	TGTGCCAGCAGCTTGGAAGGAACCTACGAGCAGTACTTC	CASSLEGTYEQYF
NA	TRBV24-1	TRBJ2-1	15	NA	TGTGCCACCAGTGATTACCGGGCTCGAGAAGGCGAGCAGTTCTTC	CATSDYRAREGEQFF
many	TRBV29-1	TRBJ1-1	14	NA	TGCAGCGTTAGCAGGTCTTCAATGGGAATTGAAGCTTTCTTT	CSVSRSSMGIEAFF
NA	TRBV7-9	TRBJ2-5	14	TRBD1	TGTGCCAGCAGCTCTGAGGGACAGCGAGAGACCCAGTACTTC	CASSSEGQRETQYF
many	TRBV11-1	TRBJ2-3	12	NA	TGTGCCAGCAGCGCGTGGTCGGATACGCAGTATTTT	CASSAWSDTQYF
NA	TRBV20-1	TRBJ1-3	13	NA	TGCAGTGCTACACACACCTCTGGAAACACCATATATTTT	CSATHTSGNTIYF
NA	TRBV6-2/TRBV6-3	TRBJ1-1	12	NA	TGTGCCAGCAGTTACGGAGTCACTGAAGCTTTCTTT	CASSYGVTEAFF
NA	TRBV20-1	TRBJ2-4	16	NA	TGCAGTGCTAGAGATGCGGACGGCCTAGTCGAAAACATTCAGTACTTC	CSARDADGLVENIQYF
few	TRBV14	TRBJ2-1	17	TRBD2	TGTGCCAGCAGCCCCCGACCGGGACTACGGGGCTACGGTGAGCAGTTCTTC	CASSPRPGLRGYGEQFF
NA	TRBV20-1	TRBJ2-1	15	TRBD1	TGCAGTGCTGTAACCGGGACAGGGGTAGAGGATGAGCAGTTCTTC	CSAVTGTGVEDEQFF
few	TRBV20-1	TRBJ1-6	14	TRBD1	TGCAGTGCTAGGAAGACAGGGGTAAATTCACCCCTCCACTTT	CSARKTGVNSPLHF
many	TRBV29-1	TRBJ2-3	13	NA	TGCAGCGTTGATTGGAAGGGATCAGATACGCAGTATTTT	CSVDWKGSDTQYF
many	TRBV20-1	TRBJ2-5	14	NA	TGCAGTGCTAGAGTTAGTTCTGCTCAAGAGACCCAGTACTTC	CSARVSSAQETQYF
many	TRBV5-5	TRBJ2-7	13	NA	TGTGCCAGCAGCTTGAATTCGGCGGTAACAGTCGACTTC	CASSLNSAVTVDF
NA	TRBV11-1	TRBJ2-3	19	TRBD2	TGTGCCAGCAGCTTAGACTGGTGGCTAGCGGGTCCTAGCACAGATACGCAGTATTTT	CASSLDWWLAGPSTDTQYF
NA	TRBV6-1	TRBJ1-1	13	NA	TGTGCCAGCAGAGGGACGATGAACACTGAAGCTTTCTTT	CASRGTMNTEAFF
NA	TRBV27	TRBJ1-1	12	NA	TGTGCCAGCCTCACTCAGGGCACTGAAGCTTTCTTT	CASLTQGTEAFF
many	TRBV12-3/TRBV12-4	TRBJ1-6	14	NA	TGTGCCAGCAGTTTCGGCAGGGATAATTCACCCCTCCACTTT	CASSFGRDNSPLHF
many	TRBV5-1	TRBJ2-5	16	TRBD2	TGCGCCAGCAGCTTGACTAGCGGGAGGGATCAAGAGACCCAGTACTTC	CASSLTSGRDQETQYF
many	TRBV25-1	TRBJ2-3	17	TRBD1	TGTGCCAGCAGTGGCCGGGACAGGTTGGGGTGGGGAGATACGCAGTATTTT	CASSGRDRLGWGDTQYF
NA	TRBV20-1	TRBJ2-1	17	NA	TGCAGTGCTAGAGACCCAAGCGGCTTCGCCACAAACAATGAGCAGTTCTTC	CSARDPSGFATNNEQFF
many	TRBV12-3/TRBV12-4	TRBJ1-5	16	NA	TGTGCCAGCAGTTTGGAGTCCCTTGGGGGCAGGCAGCCCCAGCATTTT	CASSLESLGGRQPQHF
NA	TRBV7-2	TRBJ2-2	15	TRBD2	TGTGCCAGCAGCCTGCAAGCGGGAGGTACCGGGGAGCTGTTTTTT	CASSLQAGGTGELFF
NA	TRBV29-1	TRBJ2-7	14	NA	TGCAGCGTTGATGGGCCAGGGGGGACCTACGAGCAGTACTTC	CSVDGPGGTYEQYF
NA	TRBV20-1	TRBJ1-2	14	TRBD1	TGCAGTGCTAGAGATATAGCAGGGGGCGGCGGCTACACCTTC	CSARDIAGGGGYTF
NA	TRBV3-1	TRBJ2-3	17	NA	TGTGCCAGCAGCCGTAGAGGAGCGGGTACTAGCACAGATACGCAGTATTTT	CASSRRGAGTSTDTQYF
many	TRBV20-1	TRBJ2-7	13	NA	TGCAGTGCCCCGGGAAGGGCCGACGGCGAGCAGTACTTC	CSAPGRADGEQYF
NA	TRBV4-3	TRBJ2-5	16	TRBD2	TGCGCCAGCAGCCAAGAGATGGGGACTAGCCCGGAGACCCAGTACTTC	CASSQEMGTSPETQYF
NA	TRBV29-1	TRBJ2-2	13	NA	TGCAGCGTTGAAGAGGGGCCCACCGGGGAGCTGTTTTTT	CSVEEGPTGELFF
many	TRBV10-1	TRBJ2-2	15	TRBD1	TGCGCCAGCAGTCCCGGGACAGGGCAAACCGGGGAGCTGTTTTTT	CASSPGTGQTGELFF